The 22 T cell receptor beta chains below all came from one sample that was sequenced in a study of OX40 agonist ivuxolimab in advanced cancers. Sequencing was performed with immunoSEQ multiplex PCR; in TCRdb, only in-frame clones are kept and a portion is missing. The sample holds about 50,000 clones; roughly 90% are singletons and the top ten take around 0.61%. Material: CD4+ or CD8+ T cells sorted from blood, obtained in a trial of the OX40 agonist ivuxolimab. Receptors originate from an adult with an advanced solid tumor such as melanoma, head and neck, liver or kidney cancer.

The chain employs TRBV5-1 and TRBJ2-3; D is unclear. Germline V CDR1 and CDR2: SGHRS, YFSETQ. This CDR3 is 13 amino acids long. Trimming removed 0 bases at V and 3 bases at J, with 5 bases between. The CDR3 nucleotides read TGCGCCAGCAGCTTGGATTTTACAGATACGCAGTATTTT. Translated, it gives CASSLDFTDTQYF.

This clone was found once. The chain recombines TRBV28 with TRBJ2-1, with 8 nucleotides matching TRBD2. The CDR3 is 15 residues long. Germline V gives CDR1 MDHEN, CDR2 SYDVKM. V shed 6 bases and J 0 bases; nucleotides not matched to a gene: 4. The CDR3 region is CASSPSGRSYNEQFF. CDR3 sequence (DNA): TGTGCCAGCAGCCCTAGCGGGCGCTCCTACAATGAGCAGTTCTTC.

The rearrangement links TRBV18 to TRBJ2-7; D unresolved. The CDR3 runs to 13 residues. The V and J ends lost 2 bases and 5 bases respectively, with 10 bases between them. CDR1 KGHSH and CDR2 LQKENI come from the germline V gene. CDR3: CASSPRSPDEQYF. CDR3 DNA sequence: TGTGCCAGCTCACCAAGGTCACCGGACGAGCAGTACTTC. Variable domain in full (rest from reference TRBV18 and TRBJ2-7): NAGVMQNPRHLVRRRGQEARLRCSPMKGHSHVYWYRQLPEEGLKFMVYLQKENIIDESGMPKERFSAEFPKEGPSILRIQQVVRGDSAAYFCASSPRSPDEQYFGPGTRLTVT.

The genes are TRBV5-1 and TRBJ1-1; D possibly corresponds to TRBD1 (6 bases). Germline V gene sequence: CDR1 SGHRS, CDR2 YFSETQ. The CDR3 is 16 amino acids. The V gene lost 1 base and the J gene lost 0 bases, with 13 bases spanning the gap. In nucleotides, the CDR3 is TGCGCCAGCAGCTTGCGGGGGGGCGGACTGAACACTGAAGCTTTCTTT. It codes for CASSLRGGGLNTEAFF.

J is TRBJ2-7 and V is TRBV5-1; D might be TRBD1 (6 bases). Germline V CDR1 and CDR2: SGHRS, YFSETQ. Trimming took 4 bases from V and 2 from J, leaving 13 bases between them. There are 14 residues in the CDR3. The CDR3 coding sequence is TGCGCCAGCAGCGTGGATGAGGGGGCCTACGAGCAGTACTTC. Translation: CASSVDEGAYEQYF.

The V call is TRBV5-4, the J call TRBJ2-1; the D is unclear. The CDR3 sequence is 14 residues long. V was pared by 7 bases and J by 0 bases, with 11 bases between. Germline values: CDR1 SGHNT, CDR2 YYREEE (reference sequence). CDR3 sequence: CASAGDSSYNEQFF. CDR3 nucleotides: TGTGCCAGCGCCGGAGATAGCTCCTACAATGAGCAGTTCTTC.

V usage is TRBV19 and J usage is TRBJ2-7; D is unresolved. Germline lookup yields CDR1 LNHDA and CDR2 SQIVND (reference sequence). The CDR3 extends over 13 amino acids. Trimming removed 2 bases from V and 1 base from J, with 6 bases in between. The CDR3 coding sequence is TGTGCCAGTAGTATAACGCTATCCTACGAGCAGTACTTC. Translated, it gives CASSITLSYEQYF.

In DNA, the CDR3 is TGTGCCAGCAGCCCGGGATTGACTAGCGCGACGCAGTATTTT. Translation gives CASSPGLTSATQYF. The rearrangement links TRBV7-3 to TRBJ2-3; 8 positions agree with TRBD2. Trimming removed 5 bases from V and 9 bases from J; junction bases left unmatched: 10. Germline loops: CDR1 SGHTA, CDR2 FQGTGA. The CDR3 consists of 14 residues.

V and J are TRBV5-1 and TRBJ2-7; D remains unclear. V was pared by 3 bases and J by 7 bases, with 14 bases between. The CDR3 has 13 residues. Germline V gene lookup returns CDR1 SGHRS and CDR2 YFSETQ. CDR3 bases: TGCGCCAGCAGCTCCGACGTCGTAGGGGAGCAGTACTTC. Translated: CASSSDVVGEQYF. The whole variable domain, remainder taken from reference TRBV5-1 and TRBJ2-7, is KAGVTQTPRYLIKTRGQQVTLSCSPISGHRSVSWYQQTPGQGLQFLFEYFSETQRNKGNFPGRFSGRQFSNSRSEMNVSTLELGDSALYLCASSSDVVGEQYFGPGTRLTVT.

The rearrangement joins TRBV5-4 to TRBJ1-1; D not certain. With 1 base removed from V and 2 bases from J, the gap between germline ends came to 6 bases. Germline CDR1 SGHNT, CDR2 YYREEE (reference sequence). The CDR3 runs 13 residues. CDR3 protein: CASSLNSNTEAFF. CDR3 coding DNA: TGTGCCAGCAGCTTGAACTCCAACACTGAAGCTTTCTTT. Using reference TRBV5-4 and TRBJ1-1 for the parts outside the CDR3, the full variable domain is ETGVTQSPTHLIKTRGQQVTLRCSSQSGHNTVSWYQQALGQGPQFIFQYYREEENGRGNFPPRFSGLQFPNYSSELNVNALELDDSALYLCASSLNSNTEAFFGQGTRLTVV.

This rearrangement joins TRBV5-4 to TRBJ1-1, with TRBD1 matching 7 bases. This CDR3 spans 14 amino acids. Germline-derived CDR1 and CDR2 are SGHNT and YYREEE (reference sequence). Losses at the gene ends were 6 bases for V and 2 bases for J; bases not matched to a gene: 7. The DNA of the CDR3 is TGTGCCAGCACTGGGACAGTAAGTAACACTGAAGCTTTCTTT. This gives the protein CASTGTVSNTEAFF.

The CDR3 DNA follows: TGTGCCAGCAGCTCAACGGGACAGGGGGCGCCCGGGGCCAACGTCCTGACTTTC. This gives the protein CASSSTGQGAPGANVLTF. The chain couples TRBV11-1 to TRBJ2-6; 12 bases are shared with TRBD1. Trimming cost V 4 bases and J 4 bases; bases outside gene matches: 8. The V gene's germline CDR1 is SGHAT and CDR2 FQDESV (reference sequence). This CDR3 contains 18 residues.

The chain is built from TRBV13 and TRBJ1-2, with D unclear. The CDR3 loop spans 13 amino acids. V was pared by 1 base and J by 8 bases, with 11 bases between. Germline CDR1 and CDR2: PRHDT and FYEKMQ (reference sequence). The CDR3 DNA sequence: TGTGCCAGCAGCTTAGAGGGTCGAGGGGGCTACACCTTC. This sequence encodes CASSLEGRGGYTF.

This chain uses TRBV5-4 with TRBJ2-1; no definite D call. V dropped 0 bases and J dropped 4 bases, with 8 bases sitting between them. This CDR3 has 14 amino acids. Germline CDR1 reads SGHNT; CDR2 reads YYREEE (reference sequence). The chain's CDR3 is CASSLVAGYNEQFF. The DNA for the CDR3 is TGTGCCAGCAGCTTGGTGGCTGGGTACAATGAGCAGTTCTTC.

The chain is built from TRBV6-5 and TRBJ2-7; D is undetermined. Looked up from germline, CDR1 is MNHEY and CDR2 is SVGAGI. Trimming cost V 6 bases and J 2 bases, with 11 bases left between them. The CDR3 contains 13 residues. The CDR3 DNA follows: TGTGCCAGCAGGCGTGACGGAACCTACGAGCAGTACTTC. Translating it yields CASRRDGTYEQYF.

DNA for the CDR3: TGTGCCAGCACCCCGACCGCGGCGGGAGGTAGGGAGACCCAGTACTTC. It specifies CASTPTAAGGRETQYF. The chain is built from TRBV11-3 and TRBJ2-5; 8 bases match TRBD2. The CDR3 loop spans 16 amino acids. The junction had 15 bases not matched to a gene; V was cut back by 7 bases and J by 5 bases. The germline gives CDR1 SGHNT, CDR2 YENEEA.

This chain joins TRBV11-2 and TRBJ2-7, with D maybe TRBD2 (5 bases). The CDR3 is 15 amino acids. Trimming took off 0 bases at V and 2 bases at J, with 11 bases between the two ends. CDR1 and CDR2 from the germline V gene are SGHAT and FQNNGV. The CDR3 region has the DNA TGTGCCAGCAGCTTAGAGGGAGATGGGACCTACGAGCAGTACTTC. This gives the protein CASSLEGDGTYEQYF.

V and J are TRBV6-4 and TRBJ2-1; 9 nucleotides match TRBD2. Unmatched junction bases numbered 13, after V lost 6 bases and J lost 7 bases. This CDR3 is built from 16 residues. In germline, CDR1 is MRHNA, CDR2 SNTAGT. CDR3 region: CASRVMTSGKGNEQFF. The CDR3 region has the DNA TGTGCCAGCAGGGTAATGACTAGCGGCAAGGGGAATGAGCAGTTCTTC.

The V call is TRBV5-1, the J call TRBJ1-3, with D possibly being TRBD1 (5 bases). Germline lookup yields CDR1 SGHRS and CDR2 YFSETQ. V was shortened by 4 bases and J by 2 bases, with 10 bases between the two germline ends. The CDR3 spans 14 residues. The chain's CDR3 is CASSAGGTGNTIYF. DNA for the CDR3: TGCGCCAGCAGCGCCGGGGGGACTGGAAACACCATATATTTT.

The chain employs TRBV19 and TRBJ2-1, with 8 positions matching TRBD1. From germline, CDR1 is LNHDA and CDR2 SQIVND (reference sequence). CDR3 length equals 16 residues. V lost 6 bases to trimming and J lost 0 bases; unmatched junction nucleotides: 7. As DNA, the CDR3 is TGTGCCAGTAGGCTAGGACAGGGTGGCTCCTACAATGAGCAGTTCTTC. Translated: CASRLGQGGSYNEQFF.

The chain recombines TRBV11-2 with TRBJ2-7; D unclear. The CDR3 contains 11 residues. Germline lookup yields CDR1 SGHAT and CDR2 FQNNGV. Between the trimmed V and J ends, which lost 5 bases and 4 bases, there was a span of 6 bases. DNA of the CDR3: TGTGCCAGCAGCATCCAGTACGAGCAGTACTTC. Encoded protein: CASSIQYEQYF.

The chain couples TRBV4-2 to TRBJ2-5; 8 bases fit TRBD2. V was pared by 0 bases and J by 4 bases, with 7 bases of the junction left unmatched. The length of the CDR3 is 16 residues. Germline V lookup: CDR1 LGHNA, CDR2 YNFKEQ. CDR3 sequence (DNA): TGTGCCAGCAGCCAAGAACAACTAGCGGCGATAGAGACCCAGTACTTC. Its translation is CASSQEQLAAIETQYF.